These T cell receptor beta chains were read from a single sample in a study of blood T cell repertoires in COVID-19. Data came from immunoSEQ multiplex PCR; TCRdb stores just in-frame clones and leaves some out. The sample holds 250,000 to 350,000 clones; 75% to 90% are singletons and the top ten take 0.94%. The sample consisted of peripheral blood. Receptor source: a woman in her thirties or forties who had recovered from COVID-19. Both conserved end residues are part of each CDR3.

v_gene,CDR3aa
TRBV24-1,CATSDATGNGYTF
TRBV9,CASSAGLGIMAQYF
TRBV6-1,CASSDRQPQHF
TRBV5-6,CASSFRSAGNTIYF
TRBV6-5,CASSSGRSAGELFF
TRBV28,CASSSSRLAGVPQQYF
TRBV24-1,CATSDLGVPGEQYF
TRBV7-9,CASSTTGPYSSGNTIYF
TRBV11-2,CASSLVPGSAYEQYF
TRBV24-1,CATSRQVTDTQYF
TRBV2,CASSERGQTYGYTF
TRBV5-1,CASREQGGPYEQYF
TRBV5-6,CASSLGATGLWETQYF
TRBV21-1,CASSKDRDRRYGYTF
TRBV7-3,CASSSAGTGLQGGYTF
TRBV2,CASREWGAGVKNIQYF
TRBV5-4,CASSFGGLAGGEQYF
TRBV27,CASSWTGDSYNSPLHF
TRBV19,CASSPARGGQYF
TRBV10-1,CASSASFSGINEQFF
TRBV28,CASISPRTVTDTQYF
TRBV2,CASGGGAVPYEQYF
TRBV19,CASSKGFNQPQHF
TRBV19,CASSTGTGVGNEQFF
TRBV5-1,CASSPRNPGTTFTDTQYF
TRBV13,CASSLETGIADEQFF
TRBV19,CASSIPQNEKLFF
TRBV6-2/TRBV6-3,CASSYSEGVWDTQYF